The 26 T cell receptor beta chains given below trace back to one sample, sequenced in a study of blood T cell repertoires in COVID-19. The table came from immunoSEQ multiplex PCR; TCRdb's copy has only in-frame clones and leaves some out. This sample has about 30,000 clones, with around four fifths found just once. Sequencing was performed on peripheral blood. The origin of the receptors is a woman in her 70s with active or convalescent COVID-19.

This chain links TRBV11-3 with TRBJ2-3; 10 nucleotides match TRBD1. V was clipped by 4 bases and J by 3 bases; unmatched bases: 19. This CDR3 has 20 amino acids. Germline V gives CDR1 SGHNT, CDR2 YENEEA. The CDR3 loop reads CASSSPGQGSSSGSTDTQYF. The CDR3 DNA sequence: TGTGCCAGCAGCTCACCGGGACAGGGGTCAAGCAGCGGGAGTACAGATACGCAGTATTTT. The variable domain in full, with the rest retrieved from reference TRBV11-3 and TRBJ2-3, is EAGVVQSPRYKIIEKKQPVAFWCNPISGHNTLYWYLQNLGQGPELLIRYENEEAVDDSQLPKDRFSAERLKGVDSTLKIQPAELGDSAVYLCASSSPGQGSSSGSTDTQYFGPGTRLTVL.

The chain is built from TRBV21-1 and TRBJ2-7; the D call of TRBD2 is as the table states it, not checked on the DNA. TRBV21-1 is described as a pseudogene. The CDR3 loop spans 15 amino acids. The CDR3 region has the DNA TGTGCCAGCAGCAGCGGCGTGGAGACGGGCTACGAGCAGTACTTC. It codes for CASSSGVETGYEQYF.

The V gene is TRBV6-2 or TRBV6-3, the J gene TRBJ2-7; 8 bases map to TRBD2. Unmatched junction bases numbered 11, after V lost 6 bases and J lost 4 bases. The CDR3 covers 15 residues. Germline V gene sequence: CDR1 MNHEY, CDR2 SVGEGT. CDR3 sequence: CASSWSGGIRYEQYF. The CDR3 DNA follows: TGTGCCAGCAGCTGGAGCGGGGGCATTAGGTACGAGCAGTACTTC.

This clone was recorded only once. The chain combines TRBV7-2 with TRBJ1-4; tentatively, D is TRBD1 (5 bases). V was shortened by 2 bases and J by 13 bases, with 17 bases between the two germline ends. The CDR3 has 14 residues. Germline V gene sequence: CDR1 SGHTA, CDR2 FQGNSA. This CDR3 reads CASSLNKAQGRLFF. The CDR3 nucleotides read TGTGCCAGCAGCTTAAATAAGGCCCAGGGAAGACTGTTTTTT.

The chain carries TRBV7-6 and TRBJ2-4, with 7 bases fitting TRBD2. The CDR3 spans 16 residues. V trimming: 4 bases; J trimming: 2 bases; junction bases outside the gene matches: 8. The germline CDR1 and CDR2 sequences are SGHVS and FNYEAQ. The CDR3 region is CASSSAGRGPKNIQYF. The CDR3 DNA reads as TGTGCCAGCAGCTCAGCGGGAAGGGGTCCCAAAAACATTCAGTACTTC.

This clone was seen more than once but under ten times. J is TRBJ2-7 and V is TRBV28; maybe TRBD2 (6 bases). Germline-derived CDR1 and CDR2 are MDHEN and SYDVKM. The CDR3 runs to 13 residues. V lost 8 bases, J lost 4 bases, and 15 bases lay in between. CDR3 region: CASGEAVPYEQYF. For the CDR3, the DNA is TGTGCCAGCGGGGAGGCAGTGCCGTACGAGCAGTACTTC.

The CDR3 DNA reads TGTGCCAGCAGCGTAGGGTGGAGCGGGAGGTCGCTGGACACCGGGGAGCTGTTTTTT. Amino acids: CASSVGWSGRSLDTGELFF. The rearrangement links TRBV9 to TRBJ2-2; 9 bases fit TRBD2. The CDR3 sequence is 19 residues long. Germline CDR1 reads SGDLS; CDR2 reads YYNGEE. The V gene end was trimmed by 0 bases and the J gene end by 3 bases; junction bases not matched to a gene: 12.

CDR3 DNA: TGTGCCAGCAGCTTGGATGTCAGGGGCTGGGGAAACATTCAGTACTTC. Translating it yields CASSLDVRGWGNIQYF. This chain connects TRBV7-2 to TRBJ2-4; D is possibly TRBD1 (6 bases). There are 16 residues in the CDR3. Between the trimmed V and J ends, which lost 3 bases and 6 bases, there was a span of 18 bases. The V gene's germline CDR1 is SGHTA and CDR2 FQGNSA.

The genes are TRBV21-1 and TRBJ1-3; TRBD1 is taken as the D call from the table, unchecked against the DNA. TRBV21-1 is annotated as a pseudogene. This CDR3 is 14 amino acids long. The CDR3 region has the DNA TGTGCCAGCACGGGACAGATCTCTGGAAACACCATATATTTT. Encoded protein: CASTGQISGNTIYF.

V usage is TRBV7-7 and J usage is TRBJ2-3; 10 nucleotides match TRBD2. CDR1 and CDR2 (germline): SSHAT, FNYEAQ (reference sequence). The ends lost 5 bases at V and 3 bases at J; junction bases unmatched: 8. The CDR3 runs to 16 residues. This CDR3 reads CASSAGLAAGTDTQYF. The CDR3 bases are TGTGCCAGCAGCGCAGGACTAGCGGCTGGGACAGATACGCAGTATTTT.

The J gene is TRBJ2-7, the V gene TRBV7-2, with 9 bases fitting TRBD2. The germline CDR1 and CDR2 sequences are SGHTA and FQGNSA. V dropped 1 base and J dropped 2; count of bases not matched to a gene: 6. There are 16 residues in the CDR3. The CDR3 protein is CASSLDSGGLPYEQYF. The CDR3 DNA sequence: TGTGCCAGCAGCTTAGATAGCGGGGGCCTTCCCTACGAGCAGTACTTC.

This chain joins TRBV4-1 and TRBJ2-7; D unclear. CDR3 size: 15 residues. Trimming cost V 1 base and J 0 bases, with 10 bases left between them. Germline V gene lookup returns CDR1 MGHRA and CDR2 YSYEKL. In DNA, the CDR3 is TGCGCCAGCAGCCAAGGGCGGAGCAGCTCCTACGAGCAGTACTTC. Amino acid sequence: CASSQGRSSSYEQYF.

This chain connects TRBV6-5 to TRBJ1-6, with 8 bases matching TRBD1. V was clipped by 6 bases and J by 9 bases; unmatched bases: 7. CDR3 length equals 14 residues. Per the germline V gene, CDR1 is MNHEY and CDR2 is SVGAGI. This CDR3 is CASSPGTGISPLHF. DNA of the CDR3: TGTGCCAGCAGCCCCGGGACAGGAATTTCACCCCTCCACTTT.

The chain couples TRBV5-4 to TRBJ1-2, with D uncertain. Germline assignment: CDR1 SGHNT and CDR2 YYREEE (reference sequence). Trimming removed 0 bases at V and 3 bases at J, with 6 bases between. CDR3 length: 13 residues. The chain's CDR3 is CASSLGLDYGYTF. CDR3 nucleotide sequence: TGTGCCAGCAGCTTGGGGCTGGACTATGGCTACACCTTC. The variable domain in full, with the rest retrieved from reference TRBV5-4 and TRBJ1-2, is ETGVTQSPTHLIKTRGQQVTLRCSSQSGHNTVSWYQQALGQGPQFIFQYYREEENGRGNFPPRFSGLQFPNYSSELNVNALELDDSALYLCASSLGLDYGYTFGSGTRLTVV.

This chain connects TRBV4-3 to TRBJ2-4, with TRBD2 matching 14 bases. Germline assignment: CDR1 LGHNA and CDR2 YSLEER. The CDR3 extends over 17 amino acids. Trimming took 0 bases from V and 8 from J; bases not matched to a gene: 6. CDR3 bases: TGCGCCAGCAGCCAAGATTCGAGGACTAGCGGGAGGTACATTCAGTACTTC. This encodes CASSQDSRTSGRYIQYF.

The CDR3 bases are TGCGCCAGCAGCCAAGTCCCGGGAGGGTTGAAGTACTTC. This codes for CASSQVPGGLKYF. The chain has TRBV4-3 and TRBJ2-7, with 8 bases lining up with TRBD2. Germline loops: CDR1 LGHNA, CDR2 YSLEER. This CDR3 is built from 13 residues. With V trimmed by 1 base and J by 11 bases, 7 bases remained unmatched.

The chain couples TRBV6-2 or TRBV6-3 to TRBJ2-7; D not certain. Per germline, CDR1 MNHEY and CDR2 SVGEGT. The V end was cut by 2 bases, the J end by 0 bases, with 11 bases between. The CDR3 contains 15 residues. As DNA, the CDR3 is TGTGCCAGCAGTTACCCACGAGGAACCTCCTACGAGCAGTACTTC. This gives the protein CASSYPRGTSYEQYF.

The rearrangement uses TRBV7-9 and TRBJ1-3; a possible D gene is TRBD1 (6 bases). V was pared by 3 bases and J by 2 bases, with 8 bases between. The germline CDR1 and CDR2 sequences are SEHNR and FQNEAQ (reference sequence). The CDR3 has 14 residues. CDR3 region: CASSFRGAGNTIYF. CDR3 bases: TGTGCCAGCAGCTTCAGGGGAGCTGGAAACACCATATATTTT.

The chain recombines TRBV7-2 with TRBJ1-1, with D uncertain. The CDR3 is 17 amino acids. Germline CDR1 reads SGHTA; CDR2 reads FQGNSA. Trimming left V 0 bases short and J 1 base short, with 15 bases between. CDR3 bases: TGTGCCAGCAGCTTAGCTTCGAGGGTAAGGAGGAACACTGAAGCTTTCTTT. It is translated as CASSLASRVRRNTEAFF.

V usage is TRBV28 and J usage is TRBJ2-7; D not certain. This CDR3 has 11 residues. Germline V gives CDR1 MDHEN, CDR2 SYDVKM. V was trimmed by 10 bases and J by 3 bases, leaving 10 bases between them. The CDR3 loop reads CATLSGYEQYF. The CDR3 bases are TGTGCCACCCTATCAGGCTACGAGCAGTACTTC.

The rearrangement joins TRBV18 to TRBJ1-1; perhaps TRBD1 as D (5 bases). CDR1 is KGHSH, CDR2 LQKENI, per germline. V was clipped by 3 bases and J by 7 bases, with 15 bases between them. This CDR3 is built from 14 residues. CDR3 sequence: CASSPGGAGFEAFF. In DNA form, the CDR3 reads TGTGCCAGCTCACCTGGCGGGGCCGGATTTGAAGCTTTCTTT.

The CDR3 is CASSQDQREGHEQFF. CDR3 bases: TGCGCCAGCAGCCAAGATCAGCGGGAGGGCCATGAGCAGTTCTTC. The chain employs TRBV4-3 and TRBJ2-1; 10 bases map to TRBD2. Unmatched junction bases numbered 4, after V lost 0 bases and J lost 8 bases. There are 15 residues in the CDR3. CDR1 and CDR2 (germline): LGHNA, YSLEER.

This clone was counted a few times. V and J are TRBV7-8 and TRBJ1-2; 7 positions match TRBD1. The CDR3 extends over 13 amino acids. Per germline, CDR1 SGHVS and CDR2 FQNEAQ. Trimming cost V 5 bases and J 5 bases; bases outside gene matches: 5. The CDR3 bases are TGTGCCAGCAGCGCCGGGACAGTATATGGCTACACCTTC. It codes for CASSAGTVYGYTF.

V usage is TRBV15 and J usage is TRBJ1-5; TRBD1 matches at 7 bases. Germline assignment: CDR1 LNHNV and CDR2 YYDKDF (reference sequence). The trim removed 5 bases at V and 2 bases at J, leaving 9 bases unmatched. This CDR3 has 16 amino acids. The CDR3 bases are TGTGCCACCAGCGACCACCGGGACAGACGCAATCAGCCCCAGCATTTT. Amino acids: CATSDHRDRRNQPQHF.

The chain uses TRBV27 and TRBJ2-6; no reliable D call. The CDR3 runs to 13 residues. CDR1 MNHEY and CDR2 SMNVEV come from the germline V gene (reference sequence). Trimming took off 4 bases at V and 3 bases at J, with 4 bases between the two ends. In DNA, the CDR3 is TGTGCCAGCAGTTATTATGGGGCCAACGTCCTGACTTTC. As protein: CASSYYGANVLTF.

The chain joins TRBV28 to TRBJ1-2, with D tentatively TRBD1 (6 bases). Germline CDR1 and CDR2: MDHEN and SYDVKM. The CDR3 length is 15 residues. V shed 6 bases and J shed 7 bases, with 21 bases lying between them. Written as DNA, the CDR3 is TGTGCCAGCAGCTCCCACGATAGACAGGATGGTGGCTACACCTTC. It encodes CASSSHDRQDGGYTF.